This TCR beta chain is drawn from a study of technical replicates of blood from several donors. Unmatched junction bases numbered 11, after V lost 5 bases and J lost 1 base. CDR3 length: 17 amino acids. Per germline, CDR1 MNHGY and CDR2 SVAAGI. Generated by immunoSEQ multiplex PCR, the TCRdb table keeps only in-frame clones and is missing some. The sample has tens of thousands of clones, approximately 94% seen once. Sample: T cells isolated from PBMCs. This rearrangement joins TRBV6-9 to TRBJ2-3, with 8 bases aligning to TRBD1. This clonotype originated in a human donor in good health. In DNA form, the CDR3 reads TGTGCCAGCAGTGTCAGCGACAGGGGTTATTGCACAGATACGCAGTATTTT. Protein product: CASSVSDRGYCTDTQYF.